Below, 11 T cell receptor beta chains from the same sample are listed, as sequenced in a study of T cells in Graves' hyperthyroidism and ophthalmopathy. Authors of the study amplified TCR beta CDR3 regions from RNA transcripts. The study used the HTBI primer set for a first-round RT-PCR of the TCR CDR3. TCRdb processed the multiplex PCR reads anew with MiXCR; each CDR3 protein has one entry. The sample lists 500,000 or so distinct CDR3 sequences, 15% to 20% occurring once. The sequenced sample consisted of blood. These receptor sequences come from a woman aged 25 to 39 with Graves' ophthalmopathy.

This clonotype was seen at least ten times. This rearrangement joins TRBV28 to TRBJ2-7; D not certain. The V end lost 7 bases, the J end lost 1 base, and 11 bases lay between the germline ends. Germline V gene lookup returns CDR1 MDHEN and CDR2 SYDVKM. The CDR3 consists of 13 residues. The CDR3 reads CASTSRPSYEQYF. DNA for the CDR3: TGTGCCAGCACGTCCCGGCCGTCCTACGAGCAGTACTTC.

This clonotype occurred many times. The CDR3 region is CSARDPGRAGSPLHF. The CDR3 coding sequence is TGCAGTGCTAGAGATCCGGGCAGGGCAGGGTCACCCCTCCACTTT. The J gene is TRBJ1-6, the V gene TRBV20-1, with D possibly matching TRBD1 (5 bases). Germline loops: CDR1 DFQATT, CDR2 SNEGSKA (reference sequence). The V end was cut by 0 bases, the J end by 10 bases, with 16 bases between. The CDR3 covers 15 residues.

This clonotype has ten or more counts. This chain joins TRBV29-1 and TRBJ1-1, with no clear D. CDR3 length: 13 residues. CDR1 and CDR2 (germline): SQVTM, ANQGSEA. V was clipped by 8 bases and J by 5 bases, with 18 bases between them. The CDR3: CSSMGRKSTEAFF. CDR3 DNA: TGCAGCTCCATGGGAAGGAAGAGTACTGAAGCTTTCTTT.

Many counts were recorded for this clonotype. The gene calls are TRBV6-1 and TRBJ2-1, with TRBD2 as a possible D gene (6 bases). CDR1 is MNHNS, CDR2 SASEGT, per germline. This CDR3 has 13 amino acids. The germline V and J ends were trimmed by 3 bases and 8 bases, with 11 bases remaining between them. CDR3: CASSEGRNDEQFF. CDR3 DNA sequence: TGTGCCAGCAGTGAGGGGAGGAATGATGAGCAGTTCTTC.

This clonotype was picked up one time. V is TRBV9 and J is TRBJ2-5, with D possibly TRBD2 on 6 matching bases. The CDR3 extends over 14 amino acids. Germline V gives CDR1 SGDLS, CDR2 YYNGEE. The V and J ends lost 0 bases and 5 bases respectively, with 11 bases between them. CDR3 DNA sequence: TGTGCCAGCAGCGTAGCCGGGGCGGGGGAGACCCAGTACTTC. Translated: CASSVAGAGETQYF. The variable domain in full, with the rest retrieved from reference TRBV9 and TRBJ2-5, is DSGVTQTPKHLITATGQRVTLRCSPRSGDLSVYWYQQSLDQGLQFLIQYYNGEERAKGNILERFSAQQFPDLHSELNLSSLELGDSALYFCASSVAGAGETQYFGPGTRLLVL.

The V call is TRBV10-3, the J call TRBJ1-1; no clear D gene. This CDR3 is built from 13 residues. V was pared by 2 bases and J by 7 bases, with 11 bases between. CDR1 and CDR2 (germline): ENHRY, SYGVKD. CDR3 nucleotide sequence: TGTGCCATCAGTGAGCCTCAGGATGTTGAAGCTTTCTTT. Its protein product is CAISEPQDVEAFF.

This clonotype was recorded many times. The V call is TRBV20-1, the J call TRBJ2-2, with TRBD1 as a possible D gene (6 bases). This CDR3 contains 14 residues. V lost 0 bases to trimming and J lost 6 bases, with 11 bases between them. The germline gives CDR1 DFQATT, CDR2 SNEGSKA (reference sequence). The CDR3 spells CSARDSKGAGELFF. CDR3 nucleotides: TGCAGTGCTAGAGACTCGAAGGGGGCCGGGGAGCTGTTTTTT.

This clonotype was counted between two and nine times. V and J are TRBV11-3 and TRBJ2-1; TRBD1 agrees at 8 bases. The CDR3 sequence is 16 residues long. Trimming at V came to 5 bases and at J to 4 bases, leaving 10 bases not matched to a gene. Per germline, CDR1 SGHNT and CDR2 YENEEA. The CDR3 sequence is CASSARQGPKYNEQFF. The CDR3 coding sequence is TGTGCCAGCAGCGCCCGACAGGGGCCAAAATACAATGAGCAGTTCTTC.

This clonotype has a single count. This rearrangement joins TRBV9 to TRBJ2-1; 7 bases are shared with TRBD1. The CDR3 contains 15 residues. Per the germline V gene, CDR1 is SGDLS and CDR2 is YYNGEE. J was trimmed by 5 bases and V by 0 bases; bases with no gene match: 5. CDR3 region: CASSVEGGANNEQFF. The CDR3 DNA sequence: TGTGCCAGCAGCGTAGAAGGGGGCGCAAACAATGAGCAGTTCTTC.

This clonotype appeared many times. The chain combines TRBV7-9 with TRBJ2-5; D is uncertain. CDR1 is SEHNR, CDR2 FQNEAQ, per germline (reference sequence). This CDR3 spans 12 amino acids. Trimming pared 3 bases from V and 5 bases from J, leaving 7 bases between. The CDR3 region has the DNA TGTGCCAGCAGCTTTGATGGGGAGACCCAGTACTTC. Residues: CASSFDGETQYF.

The rearrangement links TRBV28 to TRBJ2-3, with no clear D. Germline values: CDR1 MDHEN, CDR2 SYDVKM. Deletions cut 4 bases from V and 10 bases from J, with 12 bases between. The CDR3 consists of 12 residues. Here the CDR3 DNA reads TGTGCCAGCAGTTGGGTAGGAATTGCGCAGTATTTT. Its translation is CASSWVGIAQYF.